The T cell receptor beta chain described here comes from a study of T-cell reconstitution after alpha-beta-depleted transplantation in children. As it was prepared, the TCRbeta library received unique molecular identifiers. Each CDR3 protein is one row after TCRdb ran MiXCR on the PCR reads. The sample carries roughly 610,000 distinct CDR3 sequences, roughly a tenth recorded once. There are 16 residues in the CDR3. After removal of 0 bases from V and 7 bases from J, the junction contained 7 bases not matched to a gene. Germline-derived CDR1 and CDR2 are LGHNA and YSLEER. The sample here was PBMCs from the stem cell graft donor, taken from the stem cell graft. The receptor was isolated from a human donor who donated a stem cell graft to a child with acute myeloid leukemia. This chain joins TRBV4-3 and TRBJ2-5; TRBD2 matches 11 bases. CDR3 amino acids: CASSQDSGRAGGTQYF. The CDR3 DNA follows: TGCGCCAGCAGCCAAGATAGCGGGAGGGCCGGCGGGACCCAGTACTTC.